Listed below are T cell receptor beta chains from one sample, sequenced in a study of blood T cell repertoires in COVID-19. Only in-frame clones appear in the TCRdb table, and some are missing; sequencing was by immunoSEQ multiplex PCR. In the table there are roughly 150,000 clones, more than 80% of which are singletons. Sequenced sample: peripheral blood. These receptors all stem from a man between 60 and 75 years old with acute or convalescent COVID-19. CDR3s include the opening cysteine and the closing phenylalanine or tryptophan. The order of the fields is J gene, V gene, clone size, D gene, CDR3 DNA, CDR3 protein. The D gene is left open where the match is weak. A clone size is listed for some rows: how often the clone was seen (once, few, many), or a class if it is expanded.

J gene: TRBJ1-5; V gene: TRBV10-3; clone size: .; D gene: .; CDR3 DNA: TGTGCCATCAGTGAGGTATACACTCAGGGGAATCAGCCCCAGCATTTT; CDR3 protein: CAISEVYTQGNQPQHF
J gene: TRBJ2-1; V gene: TRBV3-1/TRBV3-2; clone size: .; D gene: TRBD1; CDR3 DNA: TGTGCCAGCAGTTCTCGCCGGGACAGGGTATACAATGAGCAGTTCTTC; CDR3 protein: CASSSRRDRVYNEQFF
J gene: TRBJ1-6; V gene: TRBV19; clone size: once; D gene: .; CDR3 DNA: TGTGCCAGTAGTACTGATAAGGCGGGGAACCTCCACTTT; CDR3 protein: CASSTDKAGNLHF
J gene: TRBJ2-7; V gene: TRBV9; clone size: .; D gene: TRBD1; CDR3 DNA: TGTGCCAGCAGCGCCGGGACAGCGGACTACGAGCAGTACTTC; CDR3 protein: CASSAGTADYEQYF
J gene: TRBJ1-5; V gene: TRBV7-2; clone size: .; D gene: .; CDR3 DNA: TGTGCCAGCAGCTTAGCGGCCAGGGTCAATCAGCCCCAGCATTTT; CDR3 protein: CASSLAARVNQPQHF
J gene: TRBJ2-1; V gene: TRBV19; clone size: .; D gene: .; CDR3 DNA: TGTGCCAGTAGTATAAACCTGGAGGAGCAGTTCTTC; CDR3 protein: CASSINLEEQFF
J gene: TRBJ1-1; V gene: TRBV20-1; clone size: .; D gene: .; CDR3 DNA: TGCAGTGCTAGTGGAGGGAACACTGAAGCTTTCTTT; CDR3 protein: CSASGGNTEAFF
J gene: TRBJ2-2; V gene: TRBV5-1; clone size: few; D gene: TRBD2; CDR3 DNA: TGCGCCAGCAAGTGGCGGGGGTCGGCCGGGGAGCTGTTTTTT; CDR3 protein: CASKWRGSAGELFF
J gene: TRBJ1-1; V gene: TRBV19; clone size: .; D gene: TRBD1; CDR3 DNA: TGTGCCAGTAGTCAATACAGGGGGCCGAACCTGAACACTGAAGCTTTCTTT; CDR3 protein: CASSQYRGPNLNTEAFF
J gene: TRBJ2-3; V gene: TRBV18; clone size: .; D gene: .; CDR3 DNA: TGTGCCAGCTCCCCTAGGAAGAGCACAGATACGCAGTATTTT; CDR3 protein: CASSPRKSTDTQYF
J gene: TRBJ1-1; V gene: TRBV25-1; clone size: few; D gene: TRBD1; CDR3 DNA: TGTGCCAGCAGTGGACAGGGCTCCACTGAAGCTTTCTTT; CDR3 protein: CASSGQGSTEAFF
J gene: TRBJ1-1; V gene: TRBV3-1/TRBV3-2; clone size: .; D gene: .; CDR3 DNA: TGTGCCAGCAGCCAGGGGGCGGGGAACACTGAAGCTTTCTTT; CDR3 protein: CASSQGAGNTEAFF
J gene: TRBJ1-2; V gene: TRBV28; clone size: .; D gene: TRBD1; CDR3 DNA: TGTGCCAGCAGGGGGGGACAGCTCGGCGGCTACACCTTC; CDR3 protein: CASRGGQLGGYTF
J gene: TRBJ2-1; V gene: TRBV3-1/TRBV3-2; clone size: .; D gene: .; CDR3 DNA: TGTGCCAGCAGCCCCAATCCTAGTCTTCTTGAGCAGTTCTTC; CDR3 protein: CASSPNPSLLEQFF
J gene: TRBJ1-2; V gene: TRBV7-2; clone size: .; D gene: TRBD1; CDR3 DNA: TGTGCCAGCAGCTTTAACAGGGGCGGCTACACCTTC; CDR3 protein: CASSFNRGGYTF
J gene: TRBJ1-4; V gene: TRBV30; clone size: .; D gene: .; CDR3 DNA: TGTGCCTGGAGTGTATGGGCGACAGGCCTGTTTTTT; CDR3 protein: CAWSVWATGLFF
J gene: TRBJ1-4; V gene: TRBV5-8; clone size: .; D gene: TRBD1; CDR3 DNA: TGTGCCAGCAGCTTTAAGGACAGGGTGGGCGAAAAACTGTTTTTT; CDR3 protein: CASSFKDRVGEKLFF
J gene: TRBJ1-5; V gene: TRBV28; clone size: few; D gene: .; CDR3 DNA: TGTGCCAGCAGACTCCCCGGTGGTAGCAATCAGCCCCAGCATTTT; CDR3 protein: CASRLPGGSNQPQHF
J gene: TRBJ1-1; V gene: TRBV6-2/TRBV6-3; clone size: .; D gene: .; CDR3 DNA: TGTGCCAGCAGTTATCTGGGAGGAACTGAAGCTTTCTTT; CDR3 protein: CASSYLGGTEAFF
J gene: TRBJ2-7; V gene: TRBV6-2/TRBV6-3; clone size: .; D gene: .; CDR3 DNA: TGTGCCAGCAGCCGGGACTGGCCCTACGAGCAGTACTTC; CDR3 protein: CASSRDWPYEQYF
J gene: TRBJ2-1; V gene: TRBV27; clone size: .; D gene: .; CDR3 DNA: TGTGCCAGCAGTAGGCTCAAAAAGGGGAATGAGCAGTTCTTC; CDR3 protein: CASSRLKKGNEQFF
J gene: TRBJ2-3; V gene: TRBV7-2; clone size: .; D gene: TRBD2; CDR3 DNA: TGTGCCAGCAGCTTAGTAGCGGGGAGGGTTGCAGATACGCAGTATTTT; CDR3 protein: CASSLVAGRVADTQYF
J gene: TRBJ2-1; V gene: TRBV2; clone size: .; D gene: TRBD1; CDR3 DNA: TGTGCCGGCCGGGACAGGGTTATGGTGGTTGAGCAGTTCTTC; CDR3 protein: CAGRDRVMVVEQFF
J gene: TRBJ1-2; V gene: TRBV11-2; clone size: .; D gene: TRBD1; CDR3 DNA: TGTGCCAGCAGCTCGACAGGGGGCTATGGCTACACCTTC; CDR3 protein: CASSSTGGYGYTF
J gene: TRBJ2-1; V gene: TRBV14; clone size: .; D gene: TRBD2; CDR3 DNA: TGTGCCAGCAGCTCCCCCTTGGGCGGGGGGGACCGCAATGAGCAGTTCTTC; CDR3 protein: CASSSPLGGGDRNEQFF
J gene: TRBJ1-2; V gene: TRBV5-1; clone size: .; D gene: TRBD1; CDR3 DNA: TGCGCCAGCAGCTTTACAGGGGGCGACGGCTACACCTTC; CDR3 protein: CASSFTGGDGYTF
J gene: TRBJ1-5; V gene: TRBV5-5; clone size: .; D gene: .; CDR3 DNA: TGTGCCAGCAGCTTGGTGGCAGGGGTGAACAATCAGCCCCAGCATTTT; CDR3 protein: CASSLVAGVNNQPQHF
J gene: TRBJ1-5; V gene: TRBV3-1/TRBV3-2; clone size: .; D gene: .; CDR3 DNA: TGTGCCAGCAGCCAAGACGCGCGTCAGCCCCAGCATTTT; CDR3 protein: CASSQDARQPQHF
J gene: TRBJ1-1; V gene: TRBV2; clone size: .; D gene: .; CDR3 DNA: TGTGCCAGCAGTGACGCAAGGGGAGAAGCTTTCTTT; CDR3 protein: CASSDARGEAFF
J gene: TRBJ2-3; V gene: TRBV29-1; clone size: once; D gene: TRBD1; CDR3 DNA: TGCAGCGTTGGCAGGGGGCTCACAGATACGCAGTATTTT; CDR3 protein: CSVGRGLTDTQYF
J gene: TRBJ1-2; V gene: TRBV27; clone size: .; D gene: .; CDR3 DNA: TGTGCCAGCAGTTTAGTCGGGAACTATGGCTACACCTTC; CDR3 protein: CASSLVGNYGYTF
J gene: TRBJ1-1; V gene: TRBV7-8; clone size: .; D gene: .; CDR3 DNA: TGTGCCAGCAGCTCCCGACGGGGACAGAACACTGAAGCTTTCTTT; CDR3 protein: CASSSRRGQNTEAFF
J gene: TRBJ2-7; V gene: TRBV10-1; clone size: .; D gene: .; CDR3 DNA: TGCGCCAGGCGGGCAAACTACGAGCAGTACTTC; CDR3 protein: CARRANYEQYF
J gene: TRBJ1-4; V gene: TRBV5-1; clone size: .; D gene: TRBD1; CDR3 DNA: TGCGCCAGCAGAGGACAGGAGAATGAAAAACTGTTTTTT; CDR3 protein: CASRGQENEKLFF
J gene: TRBJ2-4; V gene: TRBV19; clone size: once; D gene: TRBD1; CDR3 DNA: TGTGCCAGTAGTGCAGGGGGCAACATTCAGTACTTC; CDR3 protein: CASSAGGNIQYF
J gene: TRBJ2-1; V gene: TRBV29-1; clone size: .; D gene: .; CDR3 DNA: TGCAGCCTCAGGTTTTACAATGAGCAGTTCTTC; CDR3 protein: CSLRFYNEQFF
J gene: TRBJ1-4; V gene: TRBV14; clone size: .; D gene: .; CDR3 DNA: TGTGCCAGCAGCCAAGACAACAGGGCGGGCGAAAAACTGTTTTTT; CDR3 protein: CASSQDNRAGEKLFF
J gene: TRBJ2-3; V gene: TRBV7-2; clone size: .; D gene: TRBD2; CDR3 DNA: TGTGCCAGCAGCTTCCTAGCGGGGTCTAGCACAGATACGCAGTATTTT; CDR3 protein: CASSFLAGSSTDTQYF
J gene: TRBJ1-1; V gene: TRBV11-2; clone size: .; D gene: TRBD1; CDR3 DNA: TGTGCCAGCAGCCAAATCCCCGGACAGGCCACTGAAGCTTTCTTT; CDR3 protein: CASSQIPGQATEAFF
J gene: TRBJ1-3; V gene: TRBV7-9; clone size: .; D gene: TRBD1; CDR3 DNA: TGTGCCAGCAGCTTAGGAACAGGGGGCTCTGGAAACACCATATATTTT; CDR3 protein: CASSLGTGGSGNTIYF
J gene: TRBJ2-1; V gene: TRBV9; clone size: .; D gene: TRBD2; CDR3 DNA: TGTGCCAGCAGCGTAGTCGGGACTAGCGGGGGAGCGAGCTCCTACAATGAGCAGTTCTTC; CDR3 protein: CASSVVGTSGGASSYNEQFF